The 32 T cell receptor beta chains below were found in one sample sequenced in a study of blood T cell repertoires in COVID-19. The repertoire was sequenced with immunoSEQ multiplex PCR; TCRdb's copy has only in-frame clones and lacks some. The sample consists of some 300,000 clones, approximately 85% of them appearing once. Sequenced material: PBMCs or T cells enriched from blood (not recorded which). The source of these receptors is a woman younger than 45 who had recovered from COVID-19.

This clone was observed a single time. The gene calls are TRBV7-9 and TRBJ2-3, with TRBD1 as a possible D gene (5 bases). Germline CDR1 is SEHNR and CDR2 is FQNEAQ (reference sequence). Trimming stripped 1 base from V and 2 bases from J, with 13 bases between. The CDR3 length is 16 residues. The CDR3 DNA sequence: TGTGCCAGCAGCTTAGTCAACAGGTTGGCCACAGATACGCAGTATTTT. It is translated as CASSLVNRLATDTQYF. The full variable domain, rest sourced from reference TRBV7-9 and TRBJ2-3, is DTGVSQNPRHKITKRGQNVTFRCDPISEHNRLYWYRQTLGQGPEFLTYFQNEAQLEKSRLLSDRFSAERPKGSFSTLEIQRTEQGDSAMYLCASSLVNRLATDTQYFGPGTRLTVL.

This chain links TRBV4-1 with TRBJ1-2, with TRBD1 matching over 7 bases. With 3 bases clipped from V and 4 bases from J, the junction kept 20 bases outside the gene matches. The germline CDR1 and CDR2 sequences are MGHRA and YSYEKL. The CDR3 loop spans 19 amino acids. The CDR3 region has the DNA TGCGCCAGCAGCCACCGCTCCTGGTACACAGGGGAGCAGTCCTATGGCTACACCTTC. This sequence encodes CASSHRSWYTGEQSYGYTF.

The V call is TRBV18, the J call TRBJ2-7; TRBD1 is a possible D gene (5 bases). Germline V gene data show CDR1 as KGHSH and CDR2 as LQKENI. CDR3 length equals 17 residues. The ends were cut back, 3 bases at V and 4 bases at J, with 22 bases in the middle. In DNA form, the CDR3 reads TGTGCCAGCTCACCTCTAAATTCGGACACACAAATTTACGAGCAGTACTTC. This codes for CASSPLNSDTQIYEQYF.

CDR3 protein: CASKDSPTYTF. DNA of the CDR3: TGTGCCAGCAAGGACAGCCCCACGTACACCTTC. The chain recombines TRBV2 with TRBJ1-2, with a weak D call TRBD1 (6 bases). The V gene's germline CDR1 is SNHLY and CDR2 FYNNEI. V lost 7 bases and J 11 bases, leaving 14 bases between the germline ends. This CDR3 has 11 residues.

V and J are TRBV10-3 and TRBJ1-6; 9 positions agree with TRBD1. V shed 0 bases, J shed 10 bases, and the junction held 4 bases outside the gene matches. Germline assignment: CDR1 ENHRY and CDR2 SYGVKD. The CDR3 spans 15 residues. In DNA form, the CDR3 reads TGTGCCATCAGTGAGTCGACAGGGGGATACTCACCCCTCCACTTT. Its translation: CAISESTGGYSPLHF.

This clone occurred once. The rearrangement links TRBV27 to TRBJ1-5, with TRBD1 matching over 8 bases. The germline V gene encodes CDR1 MNHEY and CDR2 SMNVEV (reference sequence). The CDR3 runs to 16 residues. Trimming removed 6 bases from V and 1 base from J; junction bases left unmatched: 8. The CDR3 nucleotides read TGTGCCAGCAGGGCAGGGGGCCGTGTGAGCAATCAGCCCCAGCATTTT. Amino acid sequence: CASRAGGRVSNQPQHF.

This chain links TRBV6-4 with TRBJ2-3; 10 nucleotides line up with TRBD2. The CDR3 runs to 15 residues. Per the germline V gene, CDR1 is MRHNA and CDR2 is SNTAGT. Trimming took 6 bases from V and 2 from J; bases not matched to a gene: 5. In DNA, the CDR3 is TGTGCCAGCAGACTCGGGACTAGCGACACAGATACGCAGTATTTT. Translating gives CASRLGTSDTDTQYF.

The genes are TRBV2 and TRBJ1-5; 8 bases match TRBD1. The CDR3 length is 17 residues. J gave up 1 base and V 8 bases, and 13 bases lay outside the gene matches. Germline V lookup: CDR1 SNHLY, CDR2 FYNNEI. The CDR3: CASDSGAGGKSNQPQHF. The CDR3 DNA sequence: TGTGCCAGCGACAGCGGGGCAGGGGGCAAGAGCAATCAGCCCCAGCATTTT.

This chain connects TRBV5-1 to TRBJ2-7; 7 bases agree with TRBD1. CDR1 and CDR2 (germline): SGHRS, YFSETQ. There are 15 residues in the CDR3. With V trimmed by 6 bases and J by 6 bases, 15 bases remained unmatched. CDR3 sequence: CASTSKGASDGEQYF. For the CDR3, the DNA is TGCGCCAGCACCTCCAAGGGGGCTTCGGACGGCGAGCAGTACTTC.

This clone was found once. The chain recombines TRBV2 with TRBJ2-5; perhaps TRBD1 as D (6 bases). From germline, CDR1 is SNHLY and CDR2 FYNNEI. The CDR3 is 13 amino acids. V was trimmed by 8 bases and J by 2 bases, leaving 12 bases between them. This CDR3 is CASAAGVQETQYF. The CDR3, as DNA: TGTGCCAGCGCAGCAGGGGTACAAGAGACCCAGTACTTC.

The CDR3 DNA is TGTGCCAGCAGCTCGGACACGGTGGATCAGCCCCAGCATTTT. Its protein is CASSSDTVDQPQHF. The chain combines TRBV9 with TRBJ1-5, with a tentative D call TRBD1 (5 bases). V was clipped by 4 bases and J by 5 bases, with 13 bases between them. CDR3 length equals 14 residues. Germline loops: CDR1 SGDLS, CDR2 YYNGEE.

This clone appeared a few times. The gene calls are TRBV5-4 and TRBJ2-6; weak D call: TRBD2 (6 bases). The V end lost 6 bases, the J end lost 0 bases, and 19 bases lay between the germline ends. The germline V gene has CDR1 SGHNT and CDR2 YYREEE (reference sequence). CDR3 length: 18 residues. In DNA, the CDR3 is TGTGCCAGCACCGGGGGTCCAGGAGTTCTCTCTGGGGCCAACGTCCTGACTTTC. The encoded protein is CASTGGPGVLSGANVLTF.

The chain combines TRBV9 with TRBJ1-1; maybe TRBD1 (6 bases). CDR3 length: 16 residues. V was cut by 1 base and J by 1 base, with 14 bases left in between. Germline values: CDR1 SGDLS, CDR2 YYNGEE. The CDR3 loop is CASSVQIGQQNTEAFF. The CDR3 region has the DNA TGTGCCAGCAGCGTACAGATCGGACAGCAGAACACTGAAGCTTTCTTT. The full variable domain, with the rest looked up from reference TRBV9 and TRBJ1-1, is DSGVTQTPKHLITATGQRVTLRCSPRSGDLSVYWYQQSLDQGLQFLIQYYNGEERAKGNILERFSAQQFPDLHSELNLSSLELGDSALYFCASSVQIGQQNTEAFFGQGTRLTVV.

In this sample, this clone turned up a few times. The chain links TRBV6-5 to TRBJ1-5; 9 nucleotides align to TRBD1. V gave up 6 bases and J gave up 4 bases; unmatched junction bases: 7. CDR3 size: 15 residues. Looked up from germline, CDR1 is MNHEY and CDR2 is SVGAGI. CDR3: CASSTDRGRNQPQHF. The CDR3, as DNA: TGTGCCAGCAGCACGGACAGGGGACGAAATCAGCCCCAGCATTTT.

The chain employs TRBV5-6 and TRBJ1-6; D possibly corresponds to TRBD1 (6 bases). This CDR3 is built from 17 residues. V was trimmed by 3 bases and J by 8 bases, leaving 21 bases between them. Germline CDR1 is SGHDT and CDR2 is YYEEEE. CDR3: CASSSYRVGADDSPLHF. In DNA form, the CDR3 reads TGTGCCAGCAGCTCATACAGGGTAGGGGCCGATGATTCACCCCTCCACTTT.

The chain links TRBV19 to TRBJ2-5; D remains ambiguous. The ends were cut back, 3 bases at V and 5 bases at J, with 7 bases in the middle. Germline CDR1 reads LNHDA; CDR2 reads SQIVND (reference sequence). CDR3 length: 12 amino acids. The CDR3 spells CASSILGETQYF. The CDR3 nucleotides are TGTGCCAGTAGTATTCTCGGGGAGACCCAGTACTTC.

In the case of this clone: Its ends do not fully match the called genes, so a read error is possible. This rearrangement joins TRBV3-1 (or the pseudogene TRBV3-2) to TRBJ1-1, with D hard to call. Germline V gene lookup returns CDR1 LGHDT and CDR2 YNNKEL (reference sequence). The CDR3 length is 16 residues. As DNA, the CDR3 is TGTGCCAGCAGTCAAGATTACGCCGTTGGAGGGCATGAAGCTTTCTTT. This sequence encodes CASSQDYAVGGHEAFF.

This chain's CDR3 is CASSFPAAEAFF. CDR3 DNA sequence: TGCGCCAGCAGCTTCCCGGCGGCTGAAGCTTTCTTT. The chain joins TRBV5-1 to TRBJ1-1, with unresolved D. CDR1 is SGHRS, CDR2 YFSETQ, per germline. Trimming took 2 bases from V and 6 from J, leaving 8 bases between them. This CDR3 region has 12 residues.

The CDR3 region is CANRGDQETQYF. CDR3 sequence (DNA): TGTGCCAACAGGGGAGACCAAGAGACCCAGTACTTC. The chain couples TRBV2 to TRBJ2-5; 7 nucleotides agree with TRBD1. CDR1 SNHLY and CDR2 FYNNEI come from the germline V gene. This CDR3 has 12 amino acids. The junction had 2 bases not matched to a gene; V was cut back by 10 bases and J by 0 bases. Variable domain in full (rest from reference TRBV2 and TRBJ2-5): EPEVTQTPSHQVTQMGQEVILRCVPISNHLYFYWYRQILGQKVEFLVSFYNNEISEKSEIFDDQFSVERPDGSNFTLKIRSTKLEDSAMYFCANRGDQETQYFGPGTRLLVL.

The rearrangement joins TRBV7-2 to TRBJ2-7, with TRBD2 matching over 15 bases. This CDR3 is 16 amino acids long. V was pared by 1 base and J by 4 bases, with 2 bases of the junction left unmatched. The germline V gene encodes CDR1 SGHTA and CDR2 FQGNSA. As DNA, the CDR3 is TGTGCCAGCAGCTTAGTCGGGACTAGCGGGGGGTACGAGCAGTACTTC. This codes for CASSLVGTSGGYEQYF.

J is TRBJ1-5 and V is TRBV27; 9 bases are shared with TRBD1. The CDR3 runs 17 residues. V shed 4 bases and J 8 bases; nucleotides not matched to a gene: 15. From germline, CDR1 is MNHEY and CDR2 SMNVEV (reference sequence). CDR3 DNA: TGTGCCAGCAGTTCGACGCGGGACAGGGTGGGTGTGGAGCCCCAGCATTTT. It is translated as CASSSTRDRVGVEPQHF.

The chain combines TRBV7-9 with TRBJ1-1; TRBD1 agrees at 10 bases. The CDR3 sequence is 17 residues long. Germline V gene data show CDR1 as SEHNR and CDR2 as FQNEAQ (reference sequence). Trimming removed 4 bases from V and 3 bases from J; junction bases left unmatched: 11. The CDR3 spells CASSSPQAGTGDTEAFF. The CDR3 DNA is TGTGCCAGCAGCTCGCCTCAAGCCGGGACAGGGGACACTGAAGCTTTCTTT.

In this sample, this clone turned up once. This chain joins TRBV9 and TRBJ1-5; D not resolved. CDR3 length equals 14 residues. V shed 0 bases and J shed 4 bases, with 8 bases lying between them. Germline V gene sequence: CDR1 SGDLS, CDR2 YYNGEE. CDR3 DNA sequence: TGTGCCAGCAGCGTAGGAAGCCGGAATCAGCCCCAGCATTTT. It translates to CASSVGSRNQPQHF.

The chain is built from TRBV19 and TRBJ1-1; D is unclear. Germline assignment: CDR1 LNHDA and CDR2 SQIVND (reference sequence). The CDR3 extends over 11 amino acids. V was pared by 5 bases and J by 10 bases, with 11 bases between. The chain's CDR3 is CASSASGAAFF. In nucleotides, the CDR3 is TGTGCCAGTAGTGCTAGTGGTGCAGCTTTCTTT. The variable domain in full, completed from reference TRBV19 and TRBJ1-1, reads DGGITQSPKYLFRKEGQNVTLSCEQNLNHDAMYWYRQDPGQGLRLIYYSQIVNDFQKGDIAEGYSVSREKKESFPLTVTSAQKNPTAFYLCASSASGAAFFGQGTRLTVV.

The chain combines TRBV9 with TRBJ2-5; possible D gene TRBD2, 6 bases. The germline V gene has CDR1 SGDLS and CDR2 YYNGEE. Between the trimmed V and J ends, which lost 0 bases and 3 bases, there was a span of 9 bases. CDR3 length: 14 residues. The CDR3 DNA reads TGTGCCAGCAGCGTAGGTGGGAGGAAAGAGACCCAGTACTTC. As protein: CASSVGGRKETQYF.

This clone has only one observation. The chain has TRBV27 and TRBJ1-2, with 7 positions matching TRBD1. The CDR3 is 13 residues long. Germline assignment: CDR1 MNHEY and CDR2 SMNVEV (reference sequence). The junction had 6 bases not matched to a gene; V was cut back by 3 bases and J by 8 bases. CDR3 coding DNA: TGTGCCAGCAGTTTCCAGGGGGTAGGAGGCTACACCTTC. It encodes CASSFQGVGGYTF.

The chain combines TRBV19 with TRBJ1-6; 8 bases fit TRBD1. The V segment lost 3 bases and the J segment 3 bases; nucleotides outside the gene matches: 4. CDR1 is LNHDA, CDR2 SQIVND, per germline (reference sequence). The CDR3 is 16 amino acids. DNA for the CDR3: TGTGCCAGTAGTATTCGACAGGGGAACTATAATTCACCCCTCCACTTT. Translating it yields CASSIRQGNYNSPLHF.

The V and J genes are TRBV2 and TRBJ2-3, with a weak D call TRBD2 (6 bases). The CDR3 runs to 12 residues. CDR1 and CDR2 from the germline V gene are SNHLY and FYNNEI. Trimming took off 8 bases at V and 4 bases at J, with 10 bases between the two ends. The CDR3 is CASSRDPDTQYF. DNA for the CDR3: TGTGCCAGCTCGCGGGACCCAGATACGCAGTATTTT.

The V and J genes are TRBV6-5 and TRBJ1-1, with D maybe TRBD1 (6 bases). The V end lost 5 bases, the J end lost 0 bases, and 13 bases lay between the germline ends. Germline loops: CDR1 MNHEY, CDR2 SVGAGI. CDR3 size: 15 residues. This CDR3 is CASSPDRSMNTEAFF. The CDR3 DNA sequence: TGTGCCAGCAGTCCGGACAGATCCATGAACACTGAAGCTTTCTTT.

The chain is built from TRBV14 and TRBJ2-4; TRBD1 aligns across 8 bases. Germline assignment: CDR1 SGHDN and CDR2 FVKESK. The J segment lost 11 bases and the V segment lost 5 bases, leaving 2 bases of the junction unmatched. This CDR3 spans 11 amino acids. CDR3 region: CASSAGGLQYF. The CDR3 DNA reads TGTGCCAGCAGCGCAGGGGGCCTTCAGTACTTC.

The chain joins TRBV6-5 to TRBJ2-7, with 8 bases identical to TRBD1. Germline-derived CDR1 and CDR2 are MNHEY and SVGAGI. V lost 5 bases and J lost 2; bases outside the gene matches: 8. The CDR3 is made up of 15 amino acids. The CDR3 loop reads CASSPRTGSTYEQYF. CDR3 coding DNA: TGTGCCAGCAGTCCCCGGACAGGGTCCACCTACGAGCAGTACTTC.

V is TRBV11-2 and J is TRBJ2-7; weak D call: TRBD1 (5 bases). Trimming stripped 4 bases from V and 3 bases from J, with 10 bases between. The CDR3 loop spans 13 amino acids. CDR1 and CDR2 from the germline V gene are SGHAT and FQNNGV. The DNA of the CDR3 is TGTGCCAGCAGCTCACTCAGGGTCTACGAGCAGTACTTC. Its protein product is CASSSLRVYEQYF.